Below are 9 T cell receptor beta chains sequenced from a single sample in a study of shared clonotypes between healthy human individuals. Some clones are missing from TCRdb's copy, which holds only in-frame ones; the method was immunoSEQ multiplex PCR. The repertoire holds roughly 1,100,000 clones, with about three quarters as singletons. Sequencing was done on a sample of memory CD4+ T cells sorted from blood. Subset indicated: CD45RA-negative fraction. Every receptor here comes from a man in his late teens or twenties in good health.

The chain employs TRBV7-9 and TRBJ1-1; D perhaps matches TRBD1 (5 bases). Trimming removed 6 bases from V and 0 bases from J, with 11 bases in between. Germline lookup yields CDR1 SEHNR and CDR2 FQNEAQ (reference sequence). CDR3 length equals 14 residues. CDR3 protein: CASRGRGVNTEAFF. CDR3 bases: TGTGCCAGCAGGGGCCGGGGGGTGAACACTGAAGCTTTCTTT.

This clone was detected once. This rearrangement joins TRBV6-5 to TRBJ1-6; 7 nucleotides line up with TRBD1. The germline V gene encodes CDR1 MNHEY and CDR2 SVGAGI. This CDR3 is built from 16 residues. Germline trimming cut 2 bases from V and 7 bases from J; bases unmatched to any gene: 8. CDR3 region: CASSYNGRGVNSPLHF. CDR3 nucleotides: TGTGCCAGCAGTTACAATGGCAGGGGGGTCAATTCACCCCTCCACTTT.

The chain is built from TRBV14 and TRBJ1-2; 7 bases agree with TRBD1. The V and J ends lost 0 bases and 8 bases, in that order; junction bases with no gene match: 6. The CDR3 sequence is 14 residues long. CDR1 SGHDN and CDR2 FVKESK come from the germline V gene. The CDR3 DNA reads as TGTGCCAGCAGCCAAGACGCAGGGGGTTACGGCTACACCTTC. Residues: CASSQDAGGYGYTF.

The chain uses TRBV12-2 and TRBJ2-1; the table's D gene call, TRBD1, was not cross checked with the DNA. TRBV12-2 represents a pseudogene. This CDR3 spans 17 amino acids. The CDR3 bases are TGTGCAAGTCGCTCCGTCAGGGGGCGCAGCTCCTACAATGAGCAGTTCTTC. It codes for CASRSVRGRSSYNEQFF.

This chain uses TRBV10-3 with TRBJ1-2; possibly TRBD1 for D (5 bases). CDR3 length: 13 amino acids. With 0 bases removed from V and 8 bases from J, the gap between germline ends came to 10 bases. Per germline, CDR1 ENHRY and CDR2 SYGVKD. Here the CDR3 DNA reads TGTGCCATCAGTGAGTCGGGGCCCCAGGGCTACACCTTC. It specifies CAISESGPQGYTF.

The V and J genes are TRBV12-5 and TRBJ2-1, with TRBD2 identical over 16 bases. From germline, CDR1 is LGHNT and CDR2 FRNRAP. The V segment lost 4 bases and the J segment 3 bases; nucleotides outside the gene matches: 3. The CDR3 has 17 amino acids. CDR3 sequence: CASGSGLAGGIYNEQFF. CDR3 bases: TGTGCTAGTGGTTCGGGACTAGCGGGAGGGATCTACAATGAGCAGTTCTTC.

This clone occurred once. V usage is TRBV5-1 and J usage is TRBJ1-6; D is undetermined. V was shortened by 0 bases and J by 5 bases, with 9 bases between the two germline ends. Germline V lookup: CDR1 SGHRS, CDR2 YFSETQ. This CDR3 comprises 15 residues. The CDR3 reads CASSLATRDNSPLHF. For the CDR3, the DNA is TGCGCCAGCAGCTTGGCTACACGAGATAATTCACCCCTCCACTTT.

This rearrangement joins TRBV18 to TRBJ2-7, with TRBD1 matching 8 bases. V lost 4 bases, J lost 1 base, and 6 bases stayed unmatched. CDR1 KGHSH and CDR2 LQKENI come from the germline V gene. The CDR3 loop spans 15 amino acids. The CDR3 nucleotides are TGTGCCAGCTCACAGGGCCAGGGGGCTTCCTACGAGCAGTACTTC. The encoded protein is CASSQGQGASYEQYF.

V usage is TRBV29-1 and J usage is TRBJ2-5; a possible D gene is TRBD1 (6 bases). Trimming removed 3 bases from V and 5 bases from J, with 16 bases in between. Germline-derived CDR1 and CDR2 are SQVTM and ANQGSEA. The CDR3 runs 14 residues. In nucleotides, the CDR3 is TGCAGCGTTGAGGGGGCCAGGGATGGGGAGACCCAGTACTTC. This gives the protein CSVEGARDGETQYF.